This T cell receptor (beta chain) comes out of a study of blood T cell repertoires in COVID-19. Here immunoSEQ multiplex PCR was the method, and the copy in TCRdb shows in-frame clones only, minus some. The table shows some 300,000 clones, with more than 75% occurring only once. This clone was detected only once. The sequence was obtained from a woman aged 55-75 years in a cohort exposed to, infected with or recovered from COVID-19 (not recorded which). The specimen sequenced was PBMCs or T cells enriched from blood (not recorded which).

CDR3 DNA sequence: TGTGCCAGCAGATGGACAGACTTCTCTGGAAACACCATATATTTT. It codes for CASRWTDFSGNTIYF. The chain links TRBV6-4 to TRBJ1-3; tentatively, D is TRBD1 (6 bases). The CDR3 is made up of 15 amino acids. Trimming removed 6 bases at V and 0 bases at J, with 12 bases between. Germline CDR1 and CDR2: MRHNA and SNTAGT.